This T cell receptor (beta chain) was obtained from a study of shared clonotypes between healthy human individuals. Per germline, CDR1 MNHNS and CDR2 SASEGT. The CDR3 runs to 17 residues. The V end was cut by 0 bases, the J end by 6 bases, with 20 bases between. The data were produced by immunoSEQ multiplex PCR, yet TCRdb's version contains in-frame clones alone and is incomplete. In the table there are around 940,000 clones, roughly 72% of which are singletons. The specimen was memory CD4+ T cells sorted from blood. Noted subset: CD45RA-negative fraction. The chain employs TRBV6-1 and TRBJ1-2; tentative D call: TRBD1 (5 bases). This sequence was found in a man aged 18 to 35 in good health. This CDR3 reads CASSEALSLVQGDGYTF. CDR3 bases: TGTGCCAGCAGTGAAGCGCTGTCTTTGGTGCAGGGCGATGGCTACACCTTC.